One and the same sample provided the 18 T cell receptor beta chains below, sequenced in a study of T cells after yellow fever vaccination. TCRdb re-called the 5' RACE reads with MiXCR, one entry per CDR3 protein. The sample yields about 340,000 distinct CDR3 sequences, over 8% seen once. Sequenced material: PBMCs, taken on the day of the first yellow fever vaccination. Receptors originate from a man younger than 35 who received the YFV17D yellow fever vaccine.

This clonotype was seen repeatedly, ten times or more. In nucleotides, the CDR3 is TGTGCCAGCAGTTGGGACAGGGGGAAAGAGACCCAGTACTTC. Translated: CASSWDRGKETQYF. This rearrangement joins TRBV5-6 to TRBJ2-5, with 11 nucleotides matching TRBD1. V trimming: 5 bases; J trimming: 3 bases; junction bases outside the gene matches: 3. This CDR3 has 14 residues. Germline values: CDR1 SGHDT, CDR2 YYEEEE.

In this sample, this clonotype turned up many times. The chain couples TRBV6-2 or TRBV6-3 to TRBJ1-2; the match to TRBD1 covers 12 bases. The germline V gene encodes CDR1 MNHEY and CDR2 SVGEGT. This CDR3 has 18 amino acids. Losses at the gene ends were 2 bases for V and 3 bases for J; bases not matched to a gene: 10. This chain's CDR3 is CASSYPSRDRGRYYGYTF. DNA of the CDR3: TGTGCCAGCAGTTACCCATCCCGGGACAGGGGGCGATACTATGGCTACACCTTC.

J is TRBJ2-3 and V is TRBV7-3; TRBD2 aligns across 8 bases. The CDR3 is made up of 15 amino acids. Germline V gives CDR1 SGHTA, CDR2 FQGTGA. The V segment lost 3 bases and the J segment 6 bases; nucleotides outside the gene matches: 8. The CDR3 bases are TGTGCCAGCAGCTTGGCCGGGGGGGCCCGGGATACGCAGTATTTT. As protein: CASSLAGGARDTQYF.

This clonotype was detected ten times or more. J is TRBJ1-6 and V is TRBV12-3 or TRBV12-4; D call uncertain. The CDR3 consists of 15 residues. Trimming pared 3 bases from V and 9 bases from J, leaving 15 bases between. CDR3 bases: TGTGCCAGCAGTTTCGGTGGCCCGGTCGGTTCACCCCTCCACTTT. Translating it yields CASSFGGPVGSPLHF.

The chain has TRBV11-3 and TRBJ1-3; D is uncertain. Germline V gene data show CDR1 as SGHNT and CDR2 as YENEEA. V gave up 8 bases and J gave up 6 bases, with 14 bases separating them. CDR3 length: 13 amino acids. CDR3 in amino acids: CASGVALENTIYF. In nucleotides, the CDR3 is TGTGCCAGCGGGGTCGCCCTTGAAAACACCATATATTTT.

The V and J genes are TRBV27 and TRBJ2-7; TRBD2 agrees at 12 bases. Germline lookup yields CDR1 MNHEY and CDR2 SMNVEV (reference sequence). This CDR3 spans 16 amino acids. Trimming took 5 bases from V and 0 from J; bases not matched to a gene: 5. CDR3 bases: TGTGCCAGCAGTCTACTACTAGCGGGGGGCTCCTACGAGCAGTACTTC. Its protein is CASSLLLAGGSYEQYF.

This clonotype was seen a few times. This chain connects TRBV12-3 or TRBV12-4 to TRBJ2-2, with TRBD1 identical over 8 bases. The V and J ends lost 6 bases and 3 bases, in that order; junction bases with no gene match: 6. The CDR3 runs 15 residues. CDR3 protein: CASRPTGAYTGELFF. CDR3 DNA: TGTGCCAGCAGGCCGACAGGGGCCTACACCGGGGAGCTGTTTTTT.

The chain joins TRBV7-6 to TRBJ2-1; D perhaps matches TRBD2 (6 bases). V shed 2 bases and J shed 8 bases, with 13 bases lying between them. CDR3 size: 14 residues. Per the germline V gene, CDR1 is SGHVS and CDR2 is FNYEAQ. The CDR3 region is CASSLKRGLHEQFF. The CDR3 DNA sequence: TGTGCCAGCAGCTTAAAACGGGGACTCCATGAGCAGTTCTTC.

Many counts were recorded for this clonotype. This rearrangement joins TRBV7-9 to TRBJ2-1, with 9 bases aligning to TRBD2. Germline assignment: CDR1 SEHNR and CDR2 FQNEAQ (reference sequence). There are 14 residues in the CDR3. V was pared by 1 base and J by 8 bases, with 3 bases of the junction left unmatched. In nucleotides, the CDR3 is TGTGCCAGCAGCTTAGTACTAGCGGGCGATGAGCAGTTCTTC. Its protein product is CASSLVLAGDEQFF.

This clonotype was observed a few times. CDR3 protein: CASGQGAGNTIYF. CDR3 DNA: TGTGCCAGCGGACAGGGAGCGGGAAACACCATATATTTT. The chain recombines TRBV12-3 or TRBV12-4 with TRBJ1-3; 8 nucleotides align to TRBD1. This CDR3 has 13 amino acids. V dropped 8 bases and J dropped 4; count of bases not matched to a gene: 4.

CDR3 in amino acids: CAIRGDRGNFNEQFF. In DNA form, the CDR3 reads TGTGCCATCAGGGGGGACAGGGGCAACTTCAATGAGCAGTTCTTC. The chain is built from TRBV10-3 and TRBJ2-1; 10 bases are a match to TRBD1. Germline lookup yields CDR1 ENHRY and CDR2 SYGVKD. The V and J ends lost 6 bases and 6 bases, in that order; junction bases with no gene match: 8. The CDR3 consists of 15 residues.

This clonotype was recorded a few times. The chain links TRBV10-3 to TRBJ1-5; no clear D. Per germline, CDR1 ENHRY and CDR2 SYGVKD. The CDR3 spans 13 residues. The ends were cut back, 4 bases at V and 1 base at J, with 5 bases in the middle. This chain's CDR3 is CAISGNSNQPQHF. CDR3 in DNA: TGTGCCATCAGTGGTAACAGCAATCAGCCCCAGCATTTT.

This rearrangement joins TRBV2 to TRBJ2-1; weak D call: TRBD1 (5 bases). V shed 8 bases and J shed 3 bases, with 11 bases lying between them. From germline, CDR1 is SNHLY and CDR2 FYNNEI. CDR3 length equals 13 residues. The CDR3 DNA reads as TGTGCCAGCTCCTGGGGCCTCTACAATGAGCAGTTCTTC. It encodes CASSWGLYNEQFF.

This clonotype was counted many times. J is TRBJ1-1 and V is TRBV15; D remains ambiguous. The germline V gene has CDR1 LNHNV and CDR2 YYDKDF (reference sequence). CDR3 length equals 15 residues. Trimming removed 5 bases at V and 2 bases at J, with 15 bases between. DNA of the CDR3: TGTGCCACCAGCCCCCGACGAGTCGGAAACACTGAAGCTTTCTTT. This gives the protein CATSPRRVGNTEAFF.

This clonotype was seen at least ten times. The chain uses TRBV5-5 and TRBJ1-6; 7 bases map to TRBD1. The CDR3 consists of 14 residues. Germline trimming cut 4 bases from V and 6 bases from J; bases unmatched to any gene: 4. CDR1 SGHKS and CDR2 YYEKEE come from the germline V gene (reference sequence). CDR3 coding DNA: TGTGCCAGCAGCATACAGGGGTTTAATTCACCCCTCCACTTT. Translated, it gives CASSIQGFNSPLHF.

This clonotype has only a few counts. The CDR3 spells CSASRAGNQPQHF. The CDR3, as DNA: TGCAGTGCTTCCCGGGCAGGCAATCAGCCCCAGCATTTT. The genes are TRBV20-1 and TRBJ1-5; D remains ambiguous. The CDR3 runs 13 residues. V was shortened by 5 bases and J by 2 bases, with 10 bases between the two germline ends. Germline V gives CDR1 DFQATT, CDR2 SNEGSKA (reference sequence).

The rearrangement links TRBV7-2 to TRBJ2-7, with D hard to call. This CDR3 has 13 residues. The V end was cut by 1 base, the J end by 5 bases, with 9 bases between. The germline V gene encodes CDR1 SGHTA and CDR2 FQGNSA. The CDR3 sequence is CASSLDPYNEQYF. In DNA, the CDR3 is TGTGCCAGCAGCTTAGACCCTTACAACGAGCAGTACTTC. The variable domain in full, completed from reference TRBV7-2 and TRBJ2-7, reads GAGVSQSPSNKVTEKGKDVELRCDPISGHTALYWYRQSLGQGLEFLIYFQGNSAPDKSGLPSDRFSAERTGGSVSTLTIQRTQQEDSAVYLCASSLDPYNEQYFGPGTRLTVT.

This chain links TRBV20-1 with TRBJ2-1; 12 bases fit TRBD2. V trimming: 3 bases; J trimming: 2 bases; junction bases outside the gene matches: 8. CDR3 length equals 17 residues. CDR1 and CDR2 (germline): DFQATT, SNEGSKA (reference sequence). The CDR3 DNA reads TGCAGTGCTAGTGCTGCGGGACTAGCGGGCACCTACAATGAGCAGTTCTTC. Encoded protein: CSASAAGLAGTYNEQFF.